A selection of T cell receptor beta chains follows, all from one sample in a study of blood T cell repertoires in COVID-19. Produced via immunoSEQ multiplex PCR; TCRdb's table is partial and in-frame only. The table records 110,000 or so clones, 55% to 75% of them present only once. Sequenced: peripheral blood. The receptors here all came from a middle-aged woman with acute or convalescent COVID-19. The CDR3 runs from the conserved cysteine through the conserved F or W. The D gene is left open where the match is weak. Part of the rows lack a size; the others show once, few, many or a class for expanded clones.

V gene: TRBV7-9
J gene: TRBJ2-2
D gene: -
CDR3 length: 14
clone size: few
CDR3 DNA: TGTGCCAGCAGCCCAGAGGTGTCCTTAATTGAGCTGTTTTTT
CDR3 protein: CASSPEVSLIELFF

V gene: TRBV3-1/TRBV3-2
J gene: TRBJ1-2
D gene: -
CDR3 length: 13
clone size: -
CDR3 DNA: TGTGCCAGCAGCCCTGACAGGTACTATGGCTACACCTTC
CDR3 protein: CASSPDRYYGYTF

V gene: TRBV6-5
J gene: TRBJ1-2
D gene: TRBD1
CDR3 length: 14
clone size: -
CDR3 DNA: TGTGCCAGCAGCCGAGGGGGCATACCCTATGGCTACACCTTC
CDR3 protein: CASSRGGIPYGYTF

V gene: TRBV4-1
J gene: TRBJ1-5
D gene: -
CDR3 length: 13
clone size: -
CDR3 DNA: TGCGCCAGCAGCCAGACAGTAGATCAGCCCCAGCATTTT
CDR3 protein: CASSQTVDQPQHF

V gene: TRBV2
J gene: TRBJ2-1
D gene: TRBD2
CDR3 length: 16
clone size: once
CDR3 DNA: TGTGCCAGCAGTGTCTTTAGCGGGGGGGTTGGGAATGAGCAGTTCTTC
CDR3 protein: CASSVFSGGVGNEQFF

V gene: TRBV11-2
J gene: TRBJ2-3
D gene: TRBD2
CDR3 length: 19
clone size: -
CDR3 DNA: TGTGCCAGCAGCACCTGGACTAGCGGGGGGGCCCTCAGCACAGATACGCAGTATTTT
CDR3 protein: CASSTWTSGGALSTDTQYF

V gene: TRBV7-9
J gene: TRBJ2-3
D gene: -
CDR3 length: 13
clone size: many
CDR3 DNA: TGTGCCAGCAGCCAGCAGGTCACAGATACGCAGTATTTT
CDR3 protein: CASSQQVTDTQYF

V gene: TRBV27
J gene: TRBJ2-1
D gene: -
CDR3 length: 14
clone size: few
CDR3 DNA: TGTGCCAGCAGTTCCCCCGGGAGTTACAATGAGCAGTTCTTC
CDR3 protein: CASSSPGSYNEQFF

V gene: TRBV5-1
J gene: TRBJ2-3
D gene: TRBD2
CDR3 length: 18
clone size: -
CDR3 DNA: TGCGCCAGCAGCTCCTCCTTGACTAGCGGGGGCCGCACAGATACGCAGTATTTT
CDR3 protein: CASSSSLTSGGRTDTQYF

V gene: TRBV7-9
J gene: TRBJ1-1
D gene: -
CDR3 length: 11
clone size: -
CDR3 DNA: TGTGCCAGCAGCCATGCTACTGTAGCTTTCTTT
CDR3 protein: CASSHATVAFF

V gene: TRBV7-3
J gene: TRBJ2-1
D gene: -
CDR3 length: 12
clone size: -
CDR3 DNA: TGTGCCAGCAGCTCGGCCTCGGGTGAGCAGTTCTTC
CDR3 protein: CASSSASGEQFF

V gene: TRBV10-3
J gene: TRBJ1-3
D gene: TRBD1
CDR3 length: 12
clone size: -
CDR3 DNA: TGTGCCATACAGGGGGCTGGAAACACCATATATTTT
CDR3 protein: CAIQGAGNTIYF

V gene: TRBV5-1
J gene: TRBJ2-3
D gene: TRBD2
CDR3 length: 15
clone size: -
CDR3 DNA: TGCGCCAGCAGTTTTAGCGGGACTAGCACAGATACGCAGTATTTT
CDR3 protein: CASSFSGTSTDTQYF

V gene: TRBV9
J gene: TRBJ2-7
D gene: TRBD1
CDR3 length: 14
clone size: -
CDR3 DNA: TGTGCCAGCAGCGCCGGGACAGGGGTTTACGAGCAGTACTTC
CDR3 protein: CASSAGTGVYEQYF

V gene: TRBV5-4
J gene: TRBJ2-2
D gene: -
CDR3 length: 16
clone size: -
CDR3 DNA: TGTGCCAGCAGAACCGACGGACAGATGAACACCGGGGAGCTGTTTTTT
CDR3 protein: CASRTDGQMNTGELFF

V gene: TRBV5-1
J gene: TRBJ1-5
D gene: -
CDR3 length: 13
clone size: -
CDR3 DNA: TGCGCCAGCAGAGCAGGGGAAGATCAGCCCCAGCATTTT
CDR3 protein: CASRAGEDQPQHF

V gene: TRBV6-5
J gene: TRBJ2-7
D gene: TRBD1
CDR3 length: 15
clone size: once
CDR3 DNA: TGTGCCAGCAGTTACTCGAAGGGACAGGGGTACGAGCAGTACTTC
CDR3 protein: CASSYSKGQGYEQYF

V gene: TRBV5-1
J gene: TRBJ2-5
D gene: TRBD1
CDR3 length: 15
clone size: -
CDR3 DNA: TGCGCCAGCAGCGGAGAGGGACAGGGCCAAGAGACCCAGTACTTC
CDR3 protein: CASSGEGQGQETQYF

V gene: TRBV14
J gene: TRBJ2-3
D gene: TRBD1
CDR3 length: 16
clone size: -
CDR3 DNA: TGTGCCAGCAGCCAAGGCCTGACAGGGGTGCCAGATACGCAGTATTTT
CDR3 protein: CASSQGLTGVPDTQYF

V gene: TRBV14
J gene: TRBJ2-3
D gene: -
CDR3 length: 13
clone size: -
CDR3 DNA: TGTGCCAGCAGCCAGGGGGCCCGGGGTACGCAGTATTTT
CDR3 protein: CASSQGARGTQYF

V gene: TRBV5-1
J gene: TRBJ2-5
D gene: TRBD1
CDR3 length: 14
clone size: few
CDR3 DNA: TGCGCCAGCAGCCCCGGGACAGTGGGGGAGACCCAGTACTTC
CDR3 protein: CASSPGTVGETQYF

V gene: TRBV5-6
J gene: TRBJ2-3
D gene: TRBD1
CDR3 length: 15
clone size: -
CDR3 DNA: TGTGCCAGCAGCGGGACCGGGACAGGGGTGAATACGCAGTATTTT
CDR3 protein: CASSGTGTGVNTQYF

V gene: TRBV6-5
J gene: TRBJ1-6
D gene: -
CDR3 length: 12
clone size: -
CDR3 DNA: TGTGCCAGTAGGGACAAGGGGCCACCCCTCCACTTT
CDR3 protein: CASRDKGPPLHF

V gene: TRBV9
J gene: TRBJ1-1
D gene: -
CDR3 length: 16
clone size: -
CDR3 DNA: TGTGCCAGCAGCGTCGGGGGGTACCTAGGGGTGACTGAAGCTTTCTTT
CDR3 protein: CASSVGGYLGVTEAFF

V gene: TRBV12-3/TRBV12-4
J gene: TRBJ2-2
D gene: -
CDR3 length: 12
clone size: -
CDR3 DNA: TGTGTGTGTCGGGGAAACACCGGGGAGCTGTTTTTT
CDR3 protein: CVCRGNTGELFF

V gene: TRBV9
J gene: TRBJ1-4
D gene: TRBD1
CDR3 length: 16
clone size: -
CDR3 DNA: TGTGCCAGCAGCGTAGGGGGCAGGGGGTCTAATGAAAAACTGTTTTTT
CDR3 protein: CASSVGGRGSNEKLFF

V gene: TRBV2
J gene: TRBJ2-1
D gene: TRBD1
CDR3 length: 13
clone size: -
CDR3 DNA: TGTGCCAGCACTCCTGGACAGGGCAATGAGCAGTTCTTC
CDR3 protein: CASTPGQGNEQFF

V gene: TRBV18
J gene: TRBJ1-5
D gene: TRBD1
CDR3 length: 13
clone size: -
CDR3 DNA: TGTGCCAGCTCCAGACAGGGCGTGGAGCCCCAGCATTTT
CDR3 protein: CASSRQGVEPQHF

V gene: TRBV15
J gene: TRBJ2-1
D gene: TRBD1
CDR3 length: 16
clone size: -
CDR3 DNA: TGTGCCACCAGCAGAGCCGGGACAGGGTTGATGTATGAGCAGTTCTTC
CDR3 protein: CATSRAGTGLMYEQFF

V gene: TRBV9
J gene: TRBJ1-6
D gene: -
CDR3 length: 13
clone size: -
CDR3 DNA: TGTGCCAGCAGCGCCTTGTATAATTCACCCCTCCACTTT
CDR3 protein: CASSALYNSPLHF

V gene: TRBV3-1/TRBV3-2
J gene: TRBJ2-1
D gene: -
CDR3 length: 12
clone size: once
CDR3 DNA: TGTGCCAGCAGCCCTGGAGGCAGGGAGCAGTTCTTC
CDR3 protein: CASSPGGREQFF

V gene: TRBV7-2
J gene: TRBJ2-3
D gene: -
CDR3 length: 15
clone size: -
CDR3 DNA: TGTGCCAGCAGCCCGCAGGGGGGCGGTACAGATACGCAGTATTTT
CDR3 protein: CASSPQGGGTDTQYF

V gene: TRBV2
J gene: TRBJ1-2
D gene: -
CDR3 length: 11
clone size: -
CDR3 DNA: TGTGCCAGCTATGGGGGGTATGGCTACACCTTC
CDR3 protein: CASYGGYGYTF

V gene: TRBV5-1
J gene: TRBJ2-1
D gene: -
CDR3 length: 16
clone size: -
CDR3 DNA: TGCGCCAGCAGCCCTGGGGAGGCAGGGCCCCTCAATGAGCAGTTCTTC
CDR3 protein: CASSPGEAGPLNEQFF

V gene: TRBV7-2
J gene: TRBJ1-5
D gene: TRBD1
CDR3 length: 14
clone size: -
CDR3 DNA: TGTGCCAGCAACTCCCTGACAGGGGATCAGCCCCAGCATTTT
CDR3 protein: CASNSLTGDQPQHF

V gene: TRBV19
J gene: TRBJ2-1
D gene: TRBD2
CDR3 length: 14
clone size: once
CDR3 DNA: TGTGCCAGTAGTATCGGGGGGGGCCGGGGTGAGCAGTTCTTC
CDR3 protein: CASSIGGGRGEQFF

V gene: TRBV25-1
J gene: TRBJ1-1
D gene: -
CDR3 length: 13
clone size: -
CDR3 DNA: TGTGCCAGCAGTCCCCCAACGACAGGACTCGCTTTCTTT
CDR3 protein: CASSPPTTGLAFF

V gene: TRBV6-6
J gene: TRBJ1-3
D gene: -
CDR3 length: 16
clone size: many
CDR3 DNA: TGTGCCAGCAGTTCAACTTATCCCTCCTCTGGAAACACCATATATTTT
CDR3 protein: CASSSTYPSSGNTIYF

V gene: TRBV18
J gene: TRBJ2-1
D gene: -
CDR3 length: 15
clone size: once
CDR3 DNA: TGTGCCAGCTCACCTTCCCGGTGGGGGCTAGGAGAGCAGTTCTTC
CDR3 protein: CASSPSRWGLGEQFF

V gene: TRBV30
J gene: TRBJ1-1
D gene: TRBD1
CDR3 length: 13
clone size: -
CDR3 DNA: TGTGCCTGGAGCGGACAGGGAAACACTGAAGCTTTCTTT
CDR3 protein: CAWSGQGNTEAFF

V gene: TRBV10-1
J gene: TRBJ2-1
D gene: -
CDR3 length: 14
clone size: few
CDR3 DNA: TGCGCCAGCAGTTCGGGGGGCCCGGGAAATGAGCAGTTCTTC
CDR3 protein: CASSSGGPGNEQFF

V gene: TRBV5-1
J gene: TRBJ2-4
D gene: TRBD2
CDR3 length: 19
clone size: -
CDR3 DNA: TGCGCCAGCAGCTTGGGGACTAGCGGGGGGGCCGGGGCCAAAAACATTCAGTACTTC
CDR3 protein: CASSLGTSGGAGAKNIQYF

V gene: TRBV6-5
J gene: TRBJ2-1
D gene: -
CDR3 length: 15
clone size: -
CDR3 DNA: TGTGCCAGCTCGGATGGCGGGGACCACCCGGGGGAGCAGTTCTTC
CDR3 protein: CASSDGGDHPGEQFF

V gene: TRBV27
J gene: TRBJ2-5
D gene: -
CDR3 length: 16
clone size: -
CDR3 DNA: TGTGCCAGCAGCCCGATGGGTGGGGGGATCCGAGAGACCCAGTACTTC
CDR3 protein: CASSPMGGGIRETQYF

V gene: TRBV28
J gene: TRBJ1-5
D gene: -
CDR3 length: 15
clone size: few
CDR3 DNA: TGTGCCAGCAGTACCACGCTACAGGGCGCGGCGCCCCAGCATTTT
CDR3 protein: CASSTTLQGAAPQHF